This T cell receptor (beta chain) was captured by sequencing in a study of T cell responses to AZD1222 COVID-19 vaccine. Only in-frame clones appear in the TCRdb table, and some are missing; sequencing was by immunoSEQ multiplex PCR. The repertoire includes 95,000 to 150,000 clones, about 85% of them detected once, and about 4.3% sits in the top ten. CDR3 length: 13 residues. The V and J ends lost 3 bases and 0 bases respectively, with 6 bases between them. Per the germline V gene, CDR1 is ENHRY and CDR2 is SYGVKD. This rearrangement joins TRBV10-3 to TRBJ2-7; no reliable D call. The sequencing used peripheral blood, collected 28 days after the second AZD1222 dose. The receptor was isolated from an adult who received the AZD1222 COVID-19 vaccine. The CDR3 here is CAISDRSSYEQYF. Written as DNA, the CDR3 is TGTGCCATCAGTGACCGTAGCTCCTACGAGCAGTACTTC.